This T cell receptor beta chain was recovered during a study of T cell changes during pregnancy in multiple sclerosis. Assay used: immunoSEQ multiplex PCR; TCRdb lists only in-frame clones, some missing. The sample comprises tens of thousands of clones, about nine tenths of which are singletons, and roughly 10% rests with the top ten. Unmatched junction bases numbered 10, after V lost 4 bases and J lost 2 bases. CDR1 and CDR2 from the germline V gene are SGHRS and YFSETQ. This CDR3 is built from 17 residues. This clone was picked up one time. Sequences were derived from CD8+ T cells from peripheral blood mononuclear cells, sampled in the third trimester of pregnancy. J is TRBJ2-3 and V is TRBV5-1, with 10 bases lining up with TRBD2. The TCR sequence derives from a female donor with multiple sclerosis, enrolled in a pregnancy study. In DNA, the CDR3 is TGCGCCAGCAGCCTAGCGGGGCTAGCGGGAGCCACAGATACGCAGTATTTT. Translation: CASSLAGLAGATDTQYF.